The 5 T cell receptor beta chains below come from one sample, sequenced in a study of response to subunit inactivated influenza vaccine. TCRdb reanalysed the RT-PCR reads using MiXCR and keeps one entry per CDR3 protein. The sample includes roughly 650,000 distinct CDR3 sequences, approximately 14% of them seen just once. Material: PBMCs from blood, obtained about 11 days after vaccination. Receptors originate from a man between 50 and 59 years old who received an inactivated influenza vaccine.

This clonotype has ten or more counts. The chain recombines TRBV5-1 with TRBJ2-3; TRBD1 aligns across 9 bases. The CDR3 sequence is 16 residues long. In germline, CDR1 is SGHRS, CDR2 YFSETQ. J was trimmed by 5 bases and V by 4 bases; bases with no gene match: 11. The CDR3 bases are TGCGCCAGCAGCATAGGACAGGGGCCGCCGGGAGATACGCAGTATTTT. Its protein is CASSIGQGPPGDTQYF. Using reference TRBV5-1 and TRBJ2-3 for the parts outside the CDR3, the full variable domain is KAGVTQTPRYLIKTRGQQVTLSCSPISGHRSVSWYQQTPGQGLQFLFEYFSETQRNKGNFPGRFSGRQFSNSRSEMNVSTLELGDSALYLCASSIGQGPPGDTQYFGPGTRLTVL.

This clonotype was seen many times. The chain combines TRBV12-3 or TRBV12-4 with TRBJ2-1; 8 bases match TRBD1. The CDR3 runs to 14 residues. Trimming cost V 6 bases and J 10 bases; bases outside gene matches: 11. Written as DNA, the CDR3 is TGTGCCAGCAGCCCAGGGGGCCGGGGCAGCGAGCAGTTCTTC. Translating it yields CASSPGGRGSEQFF.

This clonotype was recorded at least ten times. J is TRBJ1-2 and V is TRBV20-1, with D unresolved. CDR1 and CDR2 (germline): DFQATT, SNEGSKA (reference sequence). CDR3 size: 13 residues. Trimming stripped 3 bases from V and 4 bases from J, with 12 bases between. CDR3 nucleotide sequence: TGCAGTGCTAGTTTAGGCCCTCTCTATGGCTACACCTTC. Protein product: CSASLGPLYGYTF.

The chain is built from TRBV7-9 and TRBJ2-2; D possibly corresponds to TRBD1 (6 bases). This CDR3 has 15 amino acids. Looked up from germline, CDR1 is SEHNR and CDR2 is FQNEAQ (reference sequence). V was clipped by 5 bases and J by 5 bases, with 15 bases between them. The chain's CDR3 is CASSQSAGDTGELFF. CDR3 DNA sequence: TGTGCCAGCAGCCAATCCGCAGGGGATACCGGGGAGCTGTTTTTT.

This clonotype was detected only a few times. The chain links TRBV7-6 to TRBJ2-2, with a weak D call TRBD1 (5 bases). V was clipped by 6 bases and J by 2 bases, with 13 bases between them. The V gene's germline CDR1 is SGHVS and CDR2 FNYEAQ. CDR3 length equals 15 residues. The CDR3 sequence is CASRLQETNTGELFF. The CDR3 DNA reads TGTGCCAGCAGGCTACAGGAGACTAACACCGGGGAGCTGTTTTTT.